These 14 T cell receptor beta chains came from one sample sequenced in a study of CD8 T cells in Susac syndrome. Random hexamers were used to reverse transcribe roughly 0.45 to 1 ug of RNA. TCRdb processed the immunoSEQ multiplex PCR reads anew with MiXCR; each CDR3 protein has one entry. Here the sample spans over 95,000 distinct CDR3 sequences, about 90% being singletons. Sequencing was carried out using CD4+ T cells from PBMCs. These receptors were obtained from a human donor in good health.

This clonotype was observed a single time. The chain joins TRBV20-1 to TRBJ2-4; D uncertain. CDR3 length equals 16 residues. V dropped 5 bases and J dropped 1 base, with 18 bases sitting between them. Germline assignment: CDR1 DFQATT and CDR2 SNEGSKA (reference sequence). The CDR3 reads CSAPIGQISAKNIQYF. The CDR3 nucleotides read TGCAGTGCTCCGATAGGGCAGATCTCGGCCAAAAACATTCAGTACTTC.

The rearrangement uses TRBV6-1 and TRBJ2-2, with 10 bases fitting TRBD2. Germline CDR1 reads MNHNS; CDR2 reads SASEGT. This CDR3 has 18 residues. Trimming at V came to 2 bases and at J to 5 bases, leaving 11 bases not matched to a gene. CDR3 residues: CASSENFLASGSTGELFF. The CDR3 coding sequence is TGTGCCAGCAGTGAAAACTTTTTGGCTAGCGGGAGTACCGGGGAGCTGTTTTTT.

In this sample, this clonotype turned up a few times. The chain combines TRBV18 with TRBJ1-1, with 9 bases aligning to TRBD1. This CDR3 is built from 14 residues. CDR1 and CDR2 (germline): KGHSH, LQKENI. After removal of 4 bases from V and 5 bases from J, the junction contained 5 bases not matched to a gene. CDR3 DNA: TGTGCCAGCTCACTGGGACAGGGTCGTACTGAAGCTTTCTTT. It codes for CASSLGQGRTEAFF.

This clonotype was seen once. The chain carries TRBV27 and TRBJ2-7; TRBD1 aligns across 7 bases. Losses at the gene ends were 8 bases for V and 3 bases for J; bases not matched to a gene: 10. Germline V gives CDR1 MNHEY, CDR2 SMNVEV (reference sequence). The CDR3 spans 14 residues. The CDR3 loop reads CASRPGGYSYEQYF. The CDR3 DNA sequence: TGTGCCAGCCGTCCAGGGGGATATAGCTACGAGCAGTACTTC.

This chain joins TRBV3-1 and TRBJ2-7, with TRBD1 as a possible D gene (5 bases). Deletions cut 5 bases from V and 4 bases from J, with 18 bases between. Germline values: CDR1 LGHDT, CDR2 YNNKEL (reference sequence). The CDR3 sequence is 15 residues long. The CDR3 sequence: CASSTGRRALYEQYF. In DNA form, the CDR3 reads TGTGCCAGCAGCACAGGACGGCGAGCTCTATACGAGCAGTACTTC.

This chain links TRBV20-1 with TRBJ2-7; D is undetermined. V lost 3 bases, J lost 0 bases, and 12 bases lay in between. The CDR3 contains 14 residues. Germline V gene sequence: CDR1 DFQATT, CDR2 SNEGSKA (reference sequence). The CDR3 reads CSASFSQASYEQYF. The CDR3 DNA reads TGCAGTGCTAGTTTTAGCCAGGCCTCCTACGAGCAGTACTTC.

The genes are TRBV19 and TRBJ2-1; no clear D gene. Germline V gene data show CDR1 as LNHDA and CDR2 as SQIVND (reference sequence). V lost 7 bases and J lost 9, with 10 bases in between. The CDR3 runs to 11 residues. This chain's CDR3 is CASTGLGEQFF. The CDR3 nucleotides are TGTGCCAGTACCGGTTTAGGTGAGCAGTTCTTC. The full variable domain, in which reference TRBV19 and TRBJ2-1 provide the parts outside the CDR3, is DGGITQSPKYLFRKEGQNVTLSCEQNLNHDAMYWYRQDPGQGLRLIYYSQIVNDFQKGDIAEGYSVSREKKESFPLTVTSAQKNPTAFYLCASTGLGEQFFGPGTRLTVL.

The rearrangement uses TRBV3-1 and TRBJ1-2, with 12 bases fitting TRBD1. The junction had 5 bases not matched to a gene; V was cut back by 5 bases and J by 4 bases. This CDR3 is built from 15 residues. Germline V lookup: CDR1 LGHDT, CDR2 YNNKEL (reference sequence). The CDR3, as DNA: TGTGCCAGCAGCGAAGGGACAGGGGGCCTCTATGGCTACACCTTC. This translates into CASSEGTGGLYGYTF.

The chain links TRBV12-5 to TRBJ2-7, with 11 bases that match TRBD1. Germline CDR1 reads LGHNT; CDR2 reads FRNRAP. Losses at the gene ends were 5 bases for V and 4 bases for J; bases not matched to a gene: 10. The CDR3 is 16 residues long. CDR3 residues: CASGRQLGQGAYEQYF. The CDR3 bases are TGTGCTAGTGGTAGACAGCTTGGACAGGGGGCGTACGAGCAGTACTTC.

The V and J genes are TRBV5-1 and TRBJ1-2, with TRBD1 as a possible D gene (6 bases). CDR1 and CDR2 (germline): SGHRS, YFSETQ. V shed 4 bases and J shed 8 bases, with 15 bases lying between them. The CDR3 is 13 amino acids. CDR3 sequence (DNA): TGCGCCAGCAGCCGGGACACCCAGGGGGGCTACACCTTC. This translates into CASSRDTQGGYTF.

This sequence joins TRBV7-3 and TRBJ2-1; D might be TRBD2 (5 bases). Germline V lookup: CDR1 SGHTA, CDR2 FQGTGA. The CDR3 runs to 15 residues. Trimming pared 0 bases from V and 6 bases from J, leaving 12 bases between. CDR3 in DNA: TGTGCCAGCAGCTTAACTCGTGCGGCGGGCAATGAGCAGTTCTTC. Amino acid sequence: CASSLTRAAGNEQFF.

This clonotype came up once. The chain recombines TRBV20-1 with TRBJ2-1; TRBD2 might be the D (6 bases). CDR1 DFQATT and CDR2 SNEGSKA come from the germline V gene (reference sequence). Trimming left V 4 bases short and J 0 bases short, with 7 bases between. The CDR3 length is 13 residues. CDR3 sequence (DNA): TGCAGTGCTACCGGGAGCTCCTACAATGAGCAGTTCTTC. Translation: CSATGSSYNEQFF.

In this sample, this clonotype turned up a few times. The rearrangement joins TRBV20-1 to TRBJ2-2; TRBD2 matches at 9 bases. The CDR3 spans 13 residues. Trimming cost V 5 bases and J 7 bases; bases outside gene matches: 5. Germline CDR1 is DFQATT and CDR2 is SNEGSKA (reference sequence). The CDR3 protein is CSAEREASGELFF. CDR3 DNA sequence: TGCAGTGCTGAGCGGGAGGCCAGCGGGGAGCTGTTTTTT.

This clonotype has just one count. The gene calls are TRBV5-1 and TRBJ2-1, with 9 positions matching TRBD1. Looked up from germline, CDR1 is SGHRS and CDR2 is YFSETQ. The J segment lost 0 bases and the V segment lost 5 bases, leaving 3 bases of the junction unmatched. The CDR3 is 15 residues long. As DNA, the CDR3 is TGCGCCAGCAGGCTACAGGGGGCCTCCTACAATGAGCAGTTCTTC. Its translation is CASRLQGASYNEQFF.